These T cell receptor beta chains were read from a single sample in a study of human T cells and chemical hapten exposure. TCRdb passed the RACE reads through MiXCR, listing each CDR3 protein once. Of about 79,000 distinct CDR3 sequences in the sample, 7% to 9% were seen once. Material: whole blood. Receptors originate from a male donor in good health. Some clones in this sample may be carry-over from other donors' samples. The CDR3 runs from the conserved cysteine through the conserved F or W. The D gene is left open where the match is weak. Clone size is not always given. Where it is, it says once, few, many or a class for expanded clones.

v_call	j_call	clone_size	d_call	cdr3_aa	cdr3_nt
TRBV12-3/TRBV12-4	TRBJ1-4	-	-	CASSLLAGNEKLFF	TGTGCCAGCAGTTTATTAGCGGGGAATGAAAAACTGTTTTTT
TRBV12-5	TRBJ1-1	-	TRBD1	CASGLGPGPGQGAPGDTEAFF	TGTGCTAGTGGTTTGGGACCGGGGCCGGGACAGGGTGCCCCAGGGGACACTGAAGCTTTCTTT
TRBV5-5	TRBJ1-4	-	TRBD1	CASSSGDRGNEKLFF	TGTGCCAGCAGCTCTGGAGACAGGGGTAATGAAAAACTGTTTTTT
TRBV12-3/TRBV12-4	TRBJ2-7	-	-	CAVRDETYEQYF	TGTGCCGTCCGGGACGAAACCTACGAGCAGTACTTC
TRBV5-1	TRBJ1-6	few	TRBD1	CASSLGQGQNSPLHF	TGCGCCAGCAGCTTGGGACAGGGTCAAAATTCACCCCTCCACTTT
TRBV5-1	TRBJ1-2	-	-	CASSLLDPGTRGSYGYTF	TGCGCCAGCAGCTTGCTGGACCCCGGGACCAGAGGGTCCTATGGCTACACCTTC
TRBV7-2	TRBJ1-4	-	TRBD1	CASSLTGPTNEKLFF	TGTGCCAGCAGCTTGACAGGGCCAACTAATGAAAAACTGTTTTTT
TRBV2	TRBJ1-6	many	TRBD1	CASTAPRQGGLNSPLHF	TGTGCCAGCACCGCGCCGAGACAGGGAGGTTTGAATTCACCCCTCCACTTT
TRBV27	TRBJ2-7	few	-	CASSVGHSYEQYF	TGTGCCAGCAGTGTCGGACATAGTTACGAGCAGTACTTC
TRBV27	TRBJ1-2	-	-	CASSSAESYGYTF	TGTGCCAGCAGTTCGGCAGAATCCTATGGCTACACCTTC
TRBV29-1	TRBJ2-5	-	TRBD2	CSAARGVGETQYF	TGCAGCGCCGCCCGGGGGGTAGGAGAGACCCAGTACTTC
TRBV14	TRBJ2-5	-	-	CASSLDSYQETQYF	TGTGCCAGCAGTCTTGACAGTTACCAAGAGACCCAGTACTTC